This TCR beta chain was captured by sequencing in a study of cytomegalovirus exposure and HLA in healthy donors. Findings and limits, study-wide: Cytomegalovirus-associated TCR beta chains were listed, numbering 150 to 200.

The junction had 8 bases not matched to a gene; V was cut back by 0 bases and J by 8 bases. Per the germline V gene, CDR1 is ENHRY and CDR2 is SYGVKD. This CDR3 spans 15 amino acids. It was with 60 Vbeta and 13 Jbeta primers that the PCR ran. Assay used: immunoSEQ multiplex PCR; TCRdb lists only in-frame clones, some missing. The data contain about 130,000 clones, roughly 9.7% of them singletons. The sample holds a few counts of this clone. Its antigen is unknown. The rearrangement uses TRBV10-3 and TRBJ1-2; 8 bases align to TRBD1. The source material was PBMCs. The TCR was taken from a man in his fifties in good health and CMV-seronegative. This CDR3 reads CAISESPGQVIGYTF. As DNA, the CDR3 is TGTGCCATCAGTGAGTCCCCGGGACAGGTGATCGGCTACACCTTC.